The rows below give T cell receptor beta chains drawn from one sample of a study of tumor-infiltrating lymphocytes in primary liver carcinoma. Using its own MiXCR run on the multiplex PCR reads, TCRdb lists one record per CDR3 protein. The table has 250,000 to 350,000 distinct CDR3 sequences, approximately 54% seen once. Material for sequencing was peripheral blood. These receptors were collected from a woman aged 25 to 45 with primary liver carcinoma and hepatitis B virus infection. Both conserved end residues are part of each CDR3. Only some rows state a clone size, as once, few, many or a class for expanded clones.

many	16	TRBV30	CAWTRRAVWRTDTQYF
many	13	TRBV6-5	CATIDSDQNIQYF
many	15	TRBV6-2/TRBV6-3	CASSYTGLANYEQYF
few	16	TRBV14	CASSQERPGTGNTIYF
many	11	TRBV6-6	CASSANTEAFF
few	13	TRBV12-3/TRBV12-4	CASSAGGIGEQYF
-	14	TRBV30	CAWSVGQSSSPLHF
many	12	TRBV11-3	CASSLEQNEQFF
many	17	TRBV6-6	CASRGSGSYSSYNEQFF
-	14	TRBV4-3	CASSPSRRIAGYTF
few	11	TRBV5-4	CASSFNNEQFF
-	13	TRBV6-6	CASERGVGEKLFF
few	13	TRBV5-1	CASSKDRGDTQYF
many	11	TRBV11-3	CASSRVREQFF
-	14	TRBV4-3	CASSQNRGGSEQYF
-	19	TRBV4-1	CASSQNLAGSISSYNEQFF
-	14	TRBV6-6	CASRTGKNLPWQYF
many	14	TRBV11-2	CASSPRDLGHIQYF
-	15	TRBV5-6	CASSLAPGLSYEQYF
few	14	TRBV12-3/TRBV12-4	CASSFRGLVNEQFF
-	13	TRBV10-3	CAISGRMNTEAYF
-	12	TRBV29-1	CSVRTVNTETFF